Listed here are 12 T cell receptor beta chains from one sample, sequenced in a study of blood T cell repertoires in COVID-19. The assay was immunoSEQ multiplex PCR, and TCRdb's table has in-frame clones only and misses some. Of about 100,000 clones in the sample, more than 70% were seen once. Sequenced: peripheral blood. The receptors derive from a man aged 65 to 85 with acute or convalescent COVID-19.

The V gene is TRBV19, the J gene TRBJ2-2; D gene unclear. This CDR3 is built from 12 residues. V was shortened by 3 bases and J by 7 bases, with 6 bases between the two germline ends. Germline CDR1 is LNHDA and CDR2 is SQIVND (reference sequence). The CDR3 nucleotides read TGTGCCAGTAGTATCGCTAGCGGGGAGCTGTTTTTT. This sequence encodes CASSIASGELFF.

The rearrangement links TRBV2 to TRBJ2-3, with 9 bases fitting TRBD2. Looked up from germline, CDR1 is SNHLY and CDR2 is FYNNEI. The junction had 8 bases not matched to a gene; V was cut back by 8 bases and J by 2 bases. This CDR3 is built from 15 residues. The CDR3 loop is CASSPLAGVTDTQYF. The CDR3 nucleotides read TGTGCCAGCTCCCCCTTAGCGGGGGTCACAGATACGCAGTATTTT. The full variable domain, rest sourced from reference TRBV2 and TRBJ2-3, is EPEVTQTPSHQVTQMGQEVILRCVPISNHLYFYWYRQILGQKVEFLVSFYNNEISEKSEIFDDQFSVERPDGSNFTLKIRSTKLEDSAMYFCASSPLAGVTDTQYFGPGTRLTVL.

In regard to this clone: Within the sample, other DNA sequences also encode this same CDR3. This chain links TRBV9 with TRBJ1-1; no reliable D call. CDR3 size: 13 residues. Trimming shortened V by 7 bases and J by 0 bases, and 10 bases separated the two germline ends. Germline loops: CDR1 SGDLS, CDR2 YYNGEE. For the CDR3, the DNA is TGTGCCAGCGGCCGCGGGATGAACACTGAAGCTTTCTTT. This gives the protein CASGRGMNTEAFF.

V is TRBV2 and J is TRBJ1-6, with TRBD1 matching over 10 bases. CDR1 is SNHLY, CDR2 FYNNEI, per germline. This CDR3 comprises 15 residues. Trimming at V came to 2 bases and at J to 10 bases, leaving 5 bases not matched to a gene. CDR3 sequence (DNA): TGTGCCAGCAGTGAACAGACAGGGGGCAGCTCACCCCTCCACTTT. Residues: CASSEQTGGSSPLHF.

This chain joins TRBV27 and TRBJ1-4; no clear D. CDR3 length: 15 amino acids. CDR1 is MNHEY, CDR2 SMNVEV, per germline (reference sequence). Trimming cost V 4 bases and J 8 bases, with 17 bases left between them. The CDR3 protein is CASSSLRWRREKLFF. In nucleotides, the CDR3 is TGTGCCAGCAGTTCCCTCCGATGGAGGAGGGAAAAACTGTTTTTT.

V and J are TRBV11-3 and TRBJ2-2; D is uncertain. The V gene lost 6 bases and the J gene lost 7 bases, with 12 bases spanning the gap. The CDR3 has 13 amino acids. Germline loops: CDR1 SGHNT, CDR2 YENEEA. CDR3 sequence reads: CASRLSSVGELFF. The CDR3 DNA reads TGTGCCAGCAGGCTGAGCTCGGTCGGGGAGCTGTTTTTT.

The CDR3 spells CASSQQQASEKLFF. CDR3 sequence (DNA): TGTGCCAGCAGCCAACAACAGGCAAGTGAAAAACTGTTTTTT. The chain joins TRBV3-1 (or the pseudogene TRBV3-2) to TRBJ1-4, with D possibly matching TRBD1 (5 bases). V was cut by 2 bases and J by 7 bases, with 11 bases left in between. The length of the CDR3 is 14 residues. The germline V gene has CDR1 LGHDT and CDR2 YNNKEL (reference sequence).

The chain employs TRBV12-3 or TRBV12-4 and TRBJ1-5; no definite D call. The CDR3 length is 13 residues. Trimming cost V 5 bases and J 0 bases, with 5 bases left between them. CDR3 in amino acids: CASSQSSNQPQHF. The CDR3 region has the DNA TGTGCCAGCAGTCAGTCTAGCAATCAGCCCCAGCATTTT.

The J gene is TRBJ1-6, the V gene TRBV6-4; 9 nucleotides match TRBD1. CDR3 length: 14 amino acids. The V and J ends lost 2 bases and 7 bases, in that order; junction bases with no gene match: 0. The germline gives CDR1 MRHNA, CDR2 SNTAGT. The CDR3, as DNA: TGTGCCAGCAGTGACGACAGGGGGAATTCACCCCTCCACTTT. Translating it yields CASSDDRGNSPLHF.

This rearrangement joins TRBV19 to TRBJ2-5, with 7 bases matching TRBD2. Per the germline V gene, CDR1 is LNHDA and CDR2 is SQIVND (reference sequence). V lost 8 bases and J lost 5; bases outside the gene matches: 8. The CDR3 has 13 amino acids. CDR3 sequence reads: CASGDTGGETQYF. CDR3 in DNA: TGTGCCAGTGGTGACACCGGGGGGGAGACCCAGTACTTC.

The chain links TRBV19 to TRBJ2-7; 9 nucleotides align to TRBD1. V lost 6 bases and J lost 5; bases outside the gene matches: 11. This CDR3 region has 15 residues. Germline V gives CDR1 LNHDA, CDR2 SQIVND (reference sequence). CDR3 sequence (DNA): TGTGCCAGTAGCCGACCGGGACAGGGAAGGAACGAGCAGTACTTC. Its protein product is CASSRPGQGRNEQYF.

V and J are TRBV19 and TRBJ1-1; a weak D match, TRBD1 (5 bases). Trimming removed 5 bases from V and 0 bases from J, with 10 bases in between. The length of the CDR3 is 14 residues. Germline assignment: CDR1 LNHDA and CDR2 SQIVND (reference sequence). The CDR3 region is CASSLGRVNTEAFF. CDR3 bases: TGTGCCAGTAGTTTGGGCAGGGTGAACACTGAAGCTTTCTTT.